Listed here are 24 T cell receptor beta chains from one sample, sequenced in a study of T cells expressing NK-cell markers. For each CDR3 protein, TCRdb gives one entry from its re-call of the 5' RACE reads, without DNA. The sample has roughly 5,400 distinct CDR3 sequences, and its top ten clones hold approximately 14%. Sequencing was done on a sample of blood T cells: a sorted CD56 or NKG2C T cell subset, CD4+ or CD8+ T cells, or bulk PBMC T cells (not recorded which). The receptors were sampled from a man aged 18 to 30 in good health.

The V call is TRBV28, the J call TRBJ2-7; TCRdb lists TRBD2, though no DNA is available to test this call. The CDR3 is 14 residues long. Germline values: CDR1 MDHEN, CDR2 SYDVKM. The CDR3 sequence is CASSLFPSHYEQYF.

The CDR3 region is CASSPGDQETQYF. V is TRBV5-6 and J is TRBJ2-5. CDR1 is SGHDT and CDR2 is YYEEEE in the germline V gene. The CDR3 is 13 residues long.

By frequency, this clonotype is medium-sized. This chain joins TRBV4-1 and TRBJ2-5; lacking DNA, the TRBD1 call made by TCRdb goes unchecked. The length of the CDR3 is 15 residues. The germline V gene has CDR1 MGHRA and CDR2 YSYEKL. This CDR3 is CASSQLDSRGETQYF.

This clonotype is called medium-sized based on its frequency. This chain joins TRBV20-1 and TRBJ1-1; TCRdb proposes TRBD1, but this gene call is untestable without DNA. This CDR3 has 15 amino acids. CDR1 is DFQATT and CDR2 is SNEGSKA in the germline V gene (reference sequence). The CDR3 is CSASFRTGKNTEAFF.

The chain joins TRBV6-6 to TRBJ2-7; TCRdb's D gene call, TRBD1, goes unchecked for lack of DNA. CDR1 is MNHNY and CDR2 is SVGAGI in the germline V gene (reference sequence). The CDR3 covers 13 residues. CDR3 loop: CASTPDRGHEQYF.

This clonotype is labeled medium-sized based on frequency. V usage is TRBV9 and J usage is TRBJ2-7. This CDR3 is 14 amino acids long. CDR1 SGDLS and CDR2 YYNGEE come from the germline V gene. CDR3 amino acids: CASSVHRGSDEQYF.

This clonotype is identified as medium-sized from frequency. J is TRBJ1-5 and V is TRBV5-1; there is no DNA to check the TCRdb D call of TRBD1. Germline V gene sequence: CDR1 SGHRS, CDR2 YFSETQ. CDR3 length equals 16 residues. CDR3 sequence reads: CASSLTTGGGNQPQHF.

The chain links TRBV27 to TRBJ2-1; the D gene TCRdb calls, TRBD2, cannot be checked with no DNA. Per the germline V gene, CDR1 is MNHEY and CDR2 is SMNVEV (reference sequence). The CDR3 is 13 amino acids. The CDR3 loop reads CASRSGTFNEQFF.

The CDR3 here is CASSPGLAPSSYNEQFF. This sequence joins TRBV6-1 and TRBJ2-1; TCRdb designates TRBD2, a call that cannot be tested without DNA. Germline V CDR1 and CDR2: MNHNS, SASEGT. CDR3 length equals 17 residues.

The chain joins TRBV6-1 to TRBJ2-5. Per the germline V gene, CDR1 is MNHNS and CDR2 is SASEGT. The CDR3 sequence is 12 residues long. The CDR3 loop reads CASGVYQETQYF.

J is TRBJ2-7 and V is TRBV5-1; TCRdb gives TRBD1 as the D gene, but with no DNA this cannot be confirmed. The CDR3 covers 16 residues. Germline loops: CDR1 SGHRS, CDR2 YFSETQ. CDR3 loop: CASSGLQARGSYEQYF.

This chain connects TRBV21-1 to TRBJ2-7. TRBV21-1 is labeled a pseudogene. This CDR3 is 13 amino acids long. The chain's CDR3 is CASSSYKPYEQYF.

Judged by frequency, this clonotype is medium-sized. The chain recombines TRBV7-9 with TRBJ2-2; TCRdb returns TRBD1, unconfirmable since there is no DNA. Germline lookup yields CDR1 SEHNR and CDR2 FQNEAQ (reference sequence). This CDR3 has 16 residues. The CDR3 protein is CASSRGGRMNTGELFF.

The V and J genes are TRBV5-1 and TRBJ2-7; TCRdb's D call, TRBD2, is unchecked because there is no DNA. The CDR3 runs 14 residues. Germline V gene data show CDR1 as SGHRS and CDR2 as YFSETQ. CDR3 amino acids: CASSLDRLVDEQYF.

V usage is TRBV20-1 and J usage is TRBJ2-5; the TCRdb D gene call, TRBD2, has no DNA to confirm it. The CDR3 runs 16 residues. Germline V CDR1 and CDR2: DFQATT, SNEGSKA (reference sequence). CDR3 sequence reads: CSARPPGLAGVETQYF.

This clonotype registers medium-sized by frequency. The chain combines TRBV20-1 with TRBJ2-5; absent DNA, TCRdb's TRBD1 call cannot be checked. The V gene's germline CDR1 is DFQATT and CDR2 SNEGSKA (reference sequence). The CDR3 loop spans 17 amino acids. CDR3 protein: CSAVDARTPITQETQYF.

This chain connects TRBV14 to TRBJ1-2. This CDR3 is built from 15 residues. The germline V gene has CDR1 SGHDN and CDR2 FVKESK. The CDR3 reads CASSRREGVDYGYTF.

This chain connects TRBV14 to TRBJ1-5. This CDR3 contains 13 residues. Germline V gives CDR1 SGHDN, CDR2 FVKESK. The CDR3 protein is CASSHGINQPQHF. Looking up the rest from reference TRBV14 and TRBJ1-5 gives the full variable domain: EAGVTQFPSHSVIEKGQTVTLRCDPISGHDNLYWYRRVMGKEIKFLLHFVKESKQDESGMPNNRFLAERTGGTYSTLKVQPAELEDSGVYFCASSHGINQPQHFGDGTRLSIL.

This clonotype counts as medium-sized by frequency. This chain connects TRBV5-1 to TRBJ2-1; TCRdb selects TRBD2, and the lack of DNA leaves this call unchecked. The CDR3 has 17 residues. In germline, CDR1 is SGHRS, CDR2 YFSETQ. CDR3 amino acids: CASSPLAQGTFVNEQFF.

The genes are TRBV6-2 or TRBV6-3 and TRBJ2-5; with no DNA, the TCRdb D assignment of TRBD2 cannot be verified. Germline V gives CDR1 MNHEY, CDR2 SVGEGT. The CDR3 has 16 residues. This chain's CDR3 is CASSPGLAGPQETQYF.

The CDR3 here is CASSQFQGLERQPYEQYF. The chain combines TRBV7-8 with TRBJ2-7; the D call of TRBD1 rests on TCRdb alone, since no DNA is present to check it. From germline, CDR1 is SGHVS and CDR2 FQNEAQ. This CDR3 comprises 18 residues. Looking up the rest from reference TRBV7-8 and TRBJ2-7 gives the full variable domain: GAGVSQSPRYKVAKRGQDVALRCDPISGHVSLFWYQQALGQGPEFLTYFQNEAQLDKSGLPSDRFFAERPEGSVSTLKIQRTQQEDSAVYLCASSQFQGLERQPYEQYFGPGTRLTVT.

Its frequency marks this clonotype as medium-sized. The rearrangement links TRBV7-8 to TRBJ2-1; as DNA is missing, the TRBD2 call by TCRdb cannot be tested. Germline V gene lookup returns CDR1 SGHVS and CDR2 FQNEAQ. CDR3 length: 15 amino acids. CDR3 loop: CASSTRLAVYNEQFF.

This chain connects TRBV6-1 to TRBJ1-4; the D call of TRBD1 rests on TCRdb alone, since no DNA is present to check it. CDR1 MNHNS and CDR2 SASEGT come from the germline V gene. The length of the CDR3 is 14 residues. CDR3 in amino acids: CASSAGQLNEKLFF.

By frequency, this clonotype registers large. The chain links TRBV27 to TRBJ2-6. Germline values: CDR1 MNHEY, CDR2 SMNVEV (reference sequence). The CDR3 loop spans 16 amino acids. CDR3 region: CASSFSLVAGANVLTF. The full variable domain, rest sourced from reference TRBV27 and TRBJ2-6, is EAQVTQNPRYLITVTGKKLTVTCSQNMNHEYMSWYRQDPGLGLRQIYYSMNVEVTDKGDVPEGYKVSRKEKRNFPLILESPSPNQTSLYFCASSFSLVAGANVLTFGAGSRLTVL.